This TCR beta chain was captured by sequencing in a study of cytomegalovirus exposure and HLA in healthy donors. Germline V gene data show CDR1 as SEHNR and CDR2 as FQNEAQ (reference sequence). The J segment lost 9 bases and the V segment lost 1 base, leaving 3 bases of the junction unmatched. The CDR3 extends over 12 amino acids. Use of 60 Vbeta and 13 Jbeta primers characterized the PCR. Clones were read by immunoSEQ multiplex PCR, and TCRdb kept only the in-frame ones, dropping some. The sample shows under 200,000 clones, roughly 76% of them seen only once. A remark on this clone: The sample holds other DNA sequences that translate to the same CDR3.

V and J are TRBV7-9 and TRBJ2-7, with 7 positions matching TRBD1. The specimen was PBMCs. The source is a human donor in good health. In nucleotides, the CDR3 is TGTGCCAGCAGCTTAGGACAGGGCGGGCAGTACTTC. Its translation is CASSLGQGGQYF.